The rows below give T cell receptor beta chains drawn from one sample of a study of blood T cell repertoires in COVID-19. Profiled with immunoSEQ multiplex PCR; TCRdb holds only in-frame clones, not every one. The top ten hold 2.5% to 3% of the sample, which has some 350,000 clones, 83% seen once. Material for sequencing was peripheral blood. These receptors came from a man aged 25 to 45 with active or convalescent COVID-19. The CDR3 runs from the conserved cysteine through the conserved F or W. D genes are given only for firm matches. Rows give clone size only sometimes, using once, few, many, or a class for an expanded clone.

abundance: .; v_gene: TRBV6-5; d_gene: TRBD2; j_gene: TRBJ2-2; CDR3aa: CASTPGLAGDRELFF; CDR3nt: TGTGCCAGTACACCGGGACTAGCGGGAGATAGGGAGCTGTTTTTT
abundance: few; v_gene: TRBV15; d_gene: TRBD1; j_gene: TRBJ1-3; CDR3aa: CATSRGQGTGNTIYF; CDR3nt: TGTGCCACCAGCAGAGGACAGGGAACTGGAAACACCATATATTTT
abundance: once; v_gene: TRBV4-2; d_gene: TRBD1; j_gene: TRBJ1-2; CDR3aa: CASSPRWTGTAMYYTF; CDR3nt: TGTGCCAGCAGCCCCCGATGGACAGGGACTGCTATGTACTACACCTTC
abundance: once; v_gene: TRBV7-2; d_gene: .; j_gene: TRBJ1-3; CDR3aa: CASSLHRVDGNTIYF; CDR3nt: TGTGCCAGCAGCTTACACAGGGTGGACGGAAACACCATATATTTT
abundance: .; v_gene: TRBV27; d_gene: TRBD1; j_gene: TRBJ1-2; CDR3aa: CASRHRGTGAGYGYTF; CDR3nt: TGTGCCAGCAGACACCGGGGGACAGGGGCTGGCTATGGCTACACCTTC
abundance: once; v_gene: TRBV27; d_gene: .; j_gene: TRBJ1-2; CDR3aa: CASSSQGGGYTF; CDR3nt: TGTGCCAGCAGTTCCCAGGGAGGTGGCTACACCTTC
abundance: .; v_gene: TRBV27; d_gene: TRBD1; j_gene: TRBJ1-5; CDR3aa: CASSLFGRTGQVSQPQHF; CDR3nt: TGTGCCAGCAGTTTATTCGGACGGACAGGCCAGGTTAGTCAGCCCCAGCATTTT
abundance: .; v_gene: TRBV30; d_gene: TRBD1; j_gene: TRBJ2-7; CDR3aa: CAWSEGAEQYF; CDR3nt: TGTGCCTGGTCTGAGGGGGCCGAGCAGTACTTC
abundance: .; v_gene: TRBV3-1/TRBV3-2; d_gene: .; j_gene: TRBJ2-2; CDR3aa: CASRDLANTGELFF; CDR3nt: TGTGCCAGCAGGGATCTAGCGAACACCGGGGAGCTGTTTTTT
abundance: .; v_gene: TRBV3-1/TRBV3-2; d_gene: .; j_gene: TRBJ1-2; CDR3aa: CASSQELHGKSDGYTF; CDR3nt: TGTGCCAGCAGCCAAGAATTGCACGGGAAGTCGGATGGCTACACCTTC
abundance: .; v_gene: TRBV7-6; d_gene: TRBD2; j_gene: TRBJ2-7; CDR3aa: CASSLLPAGESEQYF; CDR3nt: TGTGCCAGCAGCTTACTTCCAGCGGGAGAGAGCGAGCAGTACTTC
abundance: .; v_gene: TRBV24-1; d_gene: TRBD2; j_gene: TRBJ2-1; CDR3aa: CATSDPTGLAGNEQFF; CDR3nt: TGTGCCACCAGTGATCCGACGGGACTAGCCGGCAATGAGCAGTTCTTC
abundance: .; v_gene: TRBV19; d_gene: .; j_gene: TRBJ2-5; CDR3aa: CASSIGGAQETQYF; CDR3nt: TGTGCCAGTAGTATTGGAGGAGCCCAAGAGACCCAGTACTTC
abundance: .; v_gene: TRBV6-5; d_gene: TRBD2; j_gene: TRBJ2-2; CDR3aa: CASKRAAGDTGELFF; CDR3nt: TGTGCCAGCAAGAGGGCAGCGGGAGACACCGGGGAGCTGTTTTTT
abundance: .; v_gene: TRBV3-1/TRBV3-2; d_gene: .; j_gene: TRBJ1-1; CDR3aa: CPIEGIAEAFF; CDR3nt: TGTCCTATTGAGGGAATTGCTGAAGCTTTCTTT
abundance: .; v_gene: TRBV2; d_gene: .; j_gene: TRBJ1-2; CDR3aa: CASKQVQSYGYTF; CDR3nt: TGTGCCAGCAAGCAGGTACAATCCTATGGCTACACCTTC
abundance: .; v_gene: TRBV14; d_gene: .; j_gene: TRBJ2-6; CDR3aa: CASSQGLSPGANVLTF; CDR3nt: TGTGCCAGCAGCCAAGGGCTGTCCCCTGGGGCCAACGTCCTGACTTTC
abundance: .; v_gene: TRBV5-8; d_gene: .; j_gene: TRBJ2-4; CDR3aa: CASSPLLGPKNIQYF; CDR3nt: TGTGCCAGCAGCCCTCTCTTGGGCCCGAAAAACATTCAGTACTTC
abundance: .; v_gene: TRBV6-4; d_gene: TRBD1; j_gene: TRBJ1-5; CDR3aa: CASRIRGLMDSNQPQHF; CDR3nt: TGTGCCAGCAGGATCAGGGGGCTAATGGATAGCAATCAGCCCCAGCATTTT
abundance: .; v_gene: TRBV6-2/TRBV6-3; d_gene: TRBD1; j_gene: TRBJ1-1; CDR3aa: CASSSTRTGRNTEAFF; CDR3nt: TGTGCCAGCAGTTCAACTCGGACAGGGAGGAACACTGAAGCTTTCTTT
abundance: .; v_gene: TRBV6-5; d_gene: TRBD2; j_gene: TRBJ2-1; CDR3aa: CASSRGTSGANEQFF; CDR3nt: TGTGCCAGCAGTCGTGGGACTAGCGGGGCCAATGAGCAGTTCTTC
abundance: .; v_gene: TRBV14; d_gene: .; j_gene: TRBJ2-7; CDR3aa: CASSGPAYEQYF; CDR3nt: TGTGCCAGCAGCGGGCCGGCCTACGAGCAGTACTTC
abundance: .; v_gene: TRBV24-1; d_gene: TRBD1; j_gene: TRBJ1-2; CDR3aa: CATSDGPGQDGYTF; CDR3nt: TGTGCCACCAGTGATGGACCGGGACAGGATGGCTACACCTTC
abundance: .; v_gene: TRBV7-6; d_gene: .; j_gene: TRBJ2-3; CDR3aa: CASSLELSGQGRTDTQYF; CDR3nt: TGTGCCAGCAGCTTAGAGTTGTCGGGACAAGGTCGCACAGATACGCAGTATTTT
abundance: .; v_gene: TRBV5-1; d_gene: TRBD2; j_gene: TRBJ2-7; CDR3aa: CASRSIPSGSSVDEQYF; CDR3nt: TGCGCCAGCAGGTCGATTCCTAGCGGGAGTTCGGTGGACGAGCAGTACTTC
abundance: .; v_gene: TRBV7-2; d_gene: .; j_gene: TRBJ1-2; CDR3aa: CASSLRDIPGADGYTF; CDR3nt: TGTGCCAGCAGCTTACGCGATATTCCAGGGGCGGATGGCTACACCTTC
abundance: few; v_gene: TRBV6-5; d_gene: TRBD1; j_gene: TRBJ2-1; CDR3aa: CASSLAQGTNEQFF; CDR3nt: TGTGCCAGCAGTTTGGCACAGGGGACAAATGAGCAGTTCTTC
abundance: .; v_gene: TRBV7-2; d_gene: .; j_gene: TRBJ1-5; CDR3aa: CASSSQGPQPQHF; CDR3nt: TGTGCCAGCAGCTCCCAGGGGCCTCAGCCCCAGCATTTT
abundance: .; v_gene: TRBV11-3; d_gene: .; j_gene: TRBJ1-1; CDR3aa: CASSLETGGAFF; CDR3nt: TGTGCCAGCAGCTTAGAAACCGGGGGAGCTTTCTTT
abundance: .; v_gene: TRBV28; d_gene: .; j_gene: TRBJ2-7; CDR3aa: CASSLRGYEQYF; CDR3nt: TGTGCCAGCAGTTTAAGGGGCTACGAGCAGTACTTC
abundance: few; v_gene: TRBV27; d_gene: TRBD1; j_gene: TRBJ1-5; CDR3aa: CASAWDRFQPQHF; CDR3nt: TGTGCCAGCGCTTGGGACAGATTTCAGCCCCAGCATTTT
abundance: .; v_gene: TRBV5-1; d_gene: .; j_gene: TRBJ1-4; CDR3aa: CASSLQESPTNEKLFF; CDR3nt: TGCGCCAGCAGCTTGCAGGAAAGCCCAACTAATGAAAAACTGTTTTTT
abundance: .; v_gene: TRBV7-3; d_gene: .; j_gene: TRBJ2-1; CDR3aa: CASSFTGFANEQFF; CDR3nt: TGTGCCAGCAGCTTTACGGGGTTCGCCAATGAGCAGTTCTTC